The sequence of this T cell receptor beta chain was determined in a study of cytomegalovirus exposure and HLA in healthy donors. PCR used 60 Vbeta primers and 13 Jbeta primers. Repertoires were generated with immunoSEQ multiplex PCR, while TCRdb's copy carries only in-frame clones and drops some. The sample includes about 160,000 clones. Study conclusions and caveats: The authors later found HLA-associated TCR beta chains more clonally expanded than equally common others.

Of note for this clone: Its antigen remains unknown.

The specimen sequenced was PBMCs. The receptor was isolated from a woman aged 55-69 years in good health and CMV-seronegative.

For the CDR3, the DNA is TGTGCCAGCAGCTTAAACGAGGCCCACGAGCAGTACTTC. It codes for CASSLNEAHEQYF. The chain combines TRBV7-3 with TRBJ2-7; D ambiguous. Germline-derived CDR1 and CDR2 are SGHTA and FQGTGA. The CDR3 is 13 residues long. The V end was cut by 1 base, the J end by 5 bases, with 9 bases between. The full variable domain, in which reference TRBV7-3 and TRBJ2-7 provide the parts outside the CDR3, is GAGVSQTPSNKVTEKGKYVELRCDPISGHTALYWYRQSLGQGPEFLIYFQGTGAADDSGLPNDRFFAVRPEGSVSTLKIQRTERGDSAVYLCASSLNEAHEQYFGPGTRLTVT.